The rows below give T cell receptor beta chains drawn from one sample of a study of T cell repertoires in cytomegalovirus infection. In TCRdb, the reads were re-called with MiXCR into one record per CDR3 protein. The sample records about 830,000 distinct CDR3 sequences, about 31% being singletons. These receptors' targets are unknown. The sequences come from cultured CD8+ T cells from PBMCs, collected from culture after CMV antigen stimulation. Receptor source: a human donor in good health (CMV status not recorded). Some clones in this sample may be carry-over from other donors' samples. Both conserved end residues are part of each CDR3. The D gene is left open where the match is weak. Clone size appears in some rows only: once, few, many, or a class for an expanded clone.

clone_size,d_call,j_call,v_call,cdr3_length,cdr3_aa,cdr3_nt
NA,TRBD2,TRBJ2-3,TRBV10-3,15,CAIRGLAGDTDTQYF,TGTGCCATCCGGGGACTAGCGGGGGACACAGATACGCAGTATTTT
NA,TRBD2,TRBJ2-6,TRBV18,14,CAGRGAPGANVLTF,TGTGCCGGGAGGGGAGCTCCTGGGGCCAACGTCCTGACTTTC
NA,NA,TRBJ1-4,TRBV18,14,CASSPNVGYRELFF,TGTGCCAGCTCACCGAACGTGGGTTACCGGGAACTGTTTTTT
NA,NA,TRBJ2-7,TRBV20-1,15,CSARDPGVYSYEQYF,TGCAGTGCTAGAGATCCGGGTGTGTACTCCTACGAGCAGTACTTC
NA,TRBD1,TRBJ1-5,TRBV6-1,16,CASSIWSGTGKQPQHF,TGTGCCAGCAGTATCTGGTCGGGGACAGGGAAACAGCCCCAGCATTTT
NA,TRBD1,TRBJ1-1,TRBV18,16,CASSQGQGGRGTEAFF,TGTGCCAGCTCACAGGGACAGGGGGGGCGAGGGACTGAAGCTTTCTTT
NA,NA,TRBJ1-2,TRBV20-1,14,CSAPHGDRANGYTF,TGCAGTGCTCCGCACGGGGACCGCGCTAATGGCTACACCTTC
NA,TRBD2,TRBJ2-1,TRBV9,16,CASSVPLAGGLNEQFF,TGTGCCAGCAGCGTCCCACTAGCGGGGGGGCTAAATGAGCAGTTCTTC
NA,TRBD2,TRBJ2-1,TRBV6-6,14,CASFSGGVYNEQFF,TGTGCCAGTTTTAGCGGGGGAGTCTACAATGAGCAGTTCTTC
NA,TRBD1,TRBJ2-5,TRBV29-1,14,CSVEGQGEQETQYF,TGCAGCGTTGAGGGACAGGGCGAACAAGAGACCCAGTACTTC
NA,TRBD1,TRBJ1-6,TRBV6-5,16,CASSSPGGGNNSPLHF,TGTGCCAGCAGTTCCCCGGGAGGGGGCAATAATTCACCCCTCCACTTT
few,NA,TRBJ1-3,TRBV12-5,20,CASGFTTSRDEVLSGNTIYF,TGTGCTAGTGGTTTTACAACCTCCAGGGACGAAGTTCTCTCTGGAAACACCATATATTTT
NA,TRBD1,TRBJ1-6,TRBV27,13,CASMQGGNSPHHF,TGTGCCAGCATGCAGGGGGGTAATTCACCCCACCACTTT
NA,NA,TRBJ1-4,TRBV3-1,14,CASSQATLNEKLFF,TGTGCCAGCAGCCAGGCCACGTTGAATGAAAAACTGTTTTTT
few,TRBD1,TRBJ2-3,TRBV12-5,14,CASVLGQGTDTQYF,TGTGCTAGTGTTCTAGGACAGGGCACAGATACGCAGTATTTT
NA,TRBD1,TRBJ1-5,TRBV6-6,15,CASSPGTASSGPQHF,TGTGCCAGCAGTCCCGGGACAGCATCCTCAGGGCCCCAGCATTTT
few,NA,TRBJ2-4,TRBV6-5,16,CASSYSGSVDKNIQYF,TGTGCCAGCAGTTACTCGGGTAGCGTCGACAAAAACATTCAGTACTTC
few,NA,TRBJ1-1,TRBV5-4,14,CASSRSGRNTEAFF,TGTGCCAGCAGCCGGAGTGGGAGGAACACTGAAGCTTTCTTT
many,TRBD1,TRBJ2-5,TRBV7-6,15,CASSLIDRDGETQYF,TGTGCCAGCAGCTTAATTGACAGGGACGGGGAGACCCAGTACTTC
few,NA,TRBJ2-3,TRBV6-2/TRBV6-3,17,CASSSIPRDEFLDTQYF,TGTGCCAGCAGCTCTATACCCCGGGACGAGTTTCTAGATACGCAGTATTTT
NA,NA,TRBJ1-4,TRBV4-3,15,CASSQAGGGYEKLFF,TGCGCCAGCAGCCAAGCGGGGGGCGGGTATGAAAAACTGTTTTTT
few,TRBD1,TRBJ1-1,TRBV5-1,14,CASSFTGGLAEAFF,TGCGCCAGCAGTTTTACAGGGGGCCTGGCTGAAGCTTTCTTT
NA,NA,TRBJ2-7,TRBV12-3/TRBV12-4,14,CASSLSGISYEQYF,TGTGCCAGCAGTTTATCGGGGATCTCCTACGAGCAGTACTTC
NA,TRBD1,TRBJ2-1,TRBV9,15,CASSVEGTAYNEQFF,TGTGCCAGCAGCGTAGAAGGGACAGCTTACAATGAGCAGTTCTTC
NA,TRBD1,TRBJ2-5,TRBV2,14,CAKQTGPKEETQYF,TGTGCCAAACAGACAGGGCCCAAGGAAGAGACCCAGTACTTC
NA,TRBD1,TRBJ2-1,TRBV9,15,CASSYRDRGIDEQFF,TGTGCCAGCAGCTACCGGGACAGGGGAATCGATGAGCAGTTCTTC
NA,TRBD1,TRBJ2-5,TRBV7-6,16,CASSFRDRGFQETQCF,TGTGCCAGCAGCTTCCGGGACAGGGGGTTCCAAGAGACCCAGTGCTTC
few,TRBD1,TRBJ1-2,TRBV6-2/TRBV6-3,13,CASSLDRGIVYTF,TGTGCCAGCAGTTTGGACAGGGGAATCGTCTACACCTTC
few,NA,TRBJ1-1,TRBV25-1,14,CASRRGEVNTEAFF,TGTGCCAGCAGACGTGGGGAGGTGAACACTGAAGCTTTCTTT
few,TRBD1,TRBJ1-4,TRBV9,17,CASSFNRDRGAGEKLFF,TGTGCCAGCAGCTTCAACCGGGACAGGGGGGCCGGTGAAAAACTGTTTTTT
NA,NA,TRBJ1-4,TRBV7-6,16,CASSLGGRGWDEKLFF,TGTGCCAGCAGCTTAGGAGGGAGGGGCTGGGACGAAAAACTGTTTTTT
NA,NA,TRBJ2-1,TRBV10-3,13,CAIGEALWDEQFF,TGTGCCATCGGGGAGGCCCTTTGGGATGAGCAGTTCTTC
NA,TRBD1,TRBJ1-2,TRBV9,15,CASSVGDSSNYGYTF,TGTGCCAGCAGCGTTGGGGACAGTTCTAACTATGGCTACACCTTC
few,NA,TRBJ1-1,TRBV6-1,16,CASSQDTDPLNTEAFF,TGTGCCAGCAGTCAAGACACGGACCCTTTGAACACTGAAGCTTTCTTT
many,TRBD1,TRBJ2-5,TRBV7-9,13,CASSETGSETQYF,TGTGCCAGCAGCGAGACAGGGAGCGAGACCCAGTACTTC
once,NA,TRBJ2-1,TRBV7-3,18,CASSLNGGPLPRYNEQFF,TGTGCCAGCAGCTTAAACGGGGGCCCTTTACCGCGCTACAATGAGCAGTTCTTC
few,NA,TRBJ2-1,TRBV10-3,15,CAISEGTSSYNEQFF,TGTGCCATCAGTGAGGGGACCAGCTCCTACAATGAGCAGTTCTTC
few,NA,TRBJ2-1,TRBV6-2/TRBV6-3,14,CASSRAGNYNEQFF,TGTGCCAGCAGTCGAGCGGGCAATTACAATGAGCAGTTCTTC
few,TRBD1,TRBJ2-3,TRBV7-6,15,CASSLDGRGSDTQYF,TGTGCCAGCAGCTTAGACGGCAGGGGGTCAGATACGCAGTATTTT
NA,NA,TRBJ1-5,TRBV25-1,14,CASSDRHLNQPQHF,TGTGCCAGCAGTGATCGGCACCTCAATCAGCCCCAGCATTTT
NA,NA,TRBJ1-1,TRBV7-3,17,CASSLSLQGPENTEAFF,TGTGCCAGCAGCCTCTCCCTGCAGGGGCCCGAGAACACTGAAGCTTTCTTT
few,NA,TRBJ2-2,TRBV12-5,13,CASGQSNTGELFF,TGTGCTAGTGGGCAGTCGAACACCGGGGAGCTGTTTTTT
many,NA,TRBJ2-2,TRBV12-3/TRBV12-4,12,CASSTGTGELFF,TGTGCCAGCAGTACAGGGACCGGGGAGCTGTTTTTT
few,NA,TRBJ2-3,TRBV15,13,CATSRVTGDTQYF,TGTGCCACCAGCAGAGTTACAGGGGATACGCAGTATTTT
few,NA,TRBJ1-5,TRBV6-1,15,CASSEVAGDNQPQHF,TGTGCCAGCAGTGAAGTAGCAGGGGACAATCAGCCCCAGCATTTT
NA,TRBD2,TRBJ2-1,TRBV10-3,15,CTISEGTSDWNEQFF,TGTACCATCAGTGAGGGGACTAGCGATTGGAATGAGCAGTTCTTC
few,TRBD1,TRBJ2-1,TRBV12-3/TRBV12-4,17,CASSLALTGTGANEQFF,TGTGCCAGCAGTTTAGCCTTGACCGGGACAGGGGCCAATGAGCAGTTCTTC
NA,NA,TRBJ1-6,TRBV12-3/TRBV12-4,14,CASRSSIYNSPLHF,TGTGCCAGCCGGAGCTCAATCTATAATTCACCCCTCCACTTT
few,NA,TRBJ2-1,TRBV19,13,CASSITGFYEQFF,TGTGCCAGTAGTATAACGGGGTTTTATGAGCAGTTCTTC
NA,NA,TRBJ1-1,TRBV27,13,CANSLRGWTEAFF,TGTGCCAACAGTTTAAGGGGATGGACTGAAGCTTTCTTT
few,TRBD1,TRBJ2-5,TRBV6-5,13,CASQGQPMETQYF,TGTGCCAGCCAGGGACAGCCCATGGAGACCCAGTACTTC
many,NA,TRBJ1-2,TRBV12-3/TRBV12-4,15,CASSLGGQGIDGYTF,TGTGCCAGCAGTTTAGGAGGCCAGGGAATCGATGGCTACACCTTC
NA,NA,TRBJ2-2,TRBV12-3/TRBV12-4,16,CASRYEAGTNTGELFF,TGTGCCAGCAGGTATGAAGCCGGGACGAACACCGGGGAGCTGTTTTTT
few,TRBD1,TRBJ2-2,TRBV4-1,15,CASSQYRGPTGELFF,TGCGCCAGCAGCCAATACAGGGGCCCCACCGGGGAGCTGTTTTTT
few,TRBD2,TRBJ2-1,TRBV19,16,CASSLESSGVYNEQFF,TGTGCCAGTAGTCTCGAATCTAGCGGGGTTTACAATGAGCAGTTCTTC
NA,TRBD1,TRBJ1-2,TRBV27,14,CASSLSGTGFVYTF,TGTGCCAGCAGTTTATCGGGGACAGGGTTTGTCTACACCTTC